These 9 T cell receptor beta chains came from one sample sequenced in a study of blood T cell repertoires in COVID-19. Produced via immunoSEQ multiplex PCR; TCRdb's table is partial and in-frame only. Among about 110,000 clones listed, 65% to 90% were seen once. Sample: peripheral blood. These receptors were taken from an older woman with acute or convalescent COVID-19.

V gene TRBV25-1 combines with J gene TRBJ2-7; 10 nucleotides agree with TRBD1. CDR1 is MGHDK, CDR2 SYGVNS, per germline. The CDR3 extends over 15 amino acids. J gave up 6 bases and V 5 bases, and 10 bases lay outside the gene matches. The CDR3 reads CASSPWGQGTREQYF. The CDR3 DNA follows: TGTGCCAGCAGTCCTTGGGGACAGGGGACGCGCGAGCAGTACTTC.

The chain uses TRBV5-6 and TRBJ2-1; the match to TRBD1 covers 8 bases. This CDR3 has 14 residues. With V trimmed by 4 bases and J by 6 bases, 6 bases remained unmatched. Germline lookup yields CDR1 SGHDT and CDR2 YYEEEE. The chain's CDR3 is CASSPPTGGNEQFF. For the CDR3, the DNA is TGTGCCAGCAGCCCCCCTACAGGGGGCAATGAGCAGTTCTTC.

V gene TRBV4-3 combines with J gene TRBJ1-1; D call uncertain. Germline V CDR1 and CDR2: LGHNA, YSLEER. CDR3 length: 13 amino acids. The V gene lost 1 base and the J gene lost 5 bases, with 8 bases spanning the gap. The DNA of the CDR3 is TGCGCCAGCAGCCAAGTCTCAGGAACTGAAGCTTTCTTT. Protein sequence: CASSQVSGTEAFF.

This clone was counted only a few times. The gene calls are TRBV4-2 and TRBJ2-5; D remains ambiguous. Looked up from germline, CDR1 is LGHNA and CDR2 is YNFKEQ. The V end lost 1 base, the J end lost 1 base, and 10 bases lay between the germline ends. The length of the CDR3 is 15 residues. Here the CDR3 reads CASSQGGRPQETQYF. In DNA, the CDR3 is TGTGCCAGCAGCCAAGGAGGCAGACCCCAAGAGACCCAGTACTTC.

The chain carries TRBV5-1 and TRBJ2-3; D may be TRBD1 (7 bases). Trimming stripped 0 bases from V and 4 bases from J, with 21 bases between. This CDR3 has 18 amino acids. The germline gives CDR1 SGHRS, CDR2 YFSETQ. CDR3 in amino acids: CASSLGPTGKGGADTQYF. The CDR3 nucleotides read TGCGCCAGCAGCTTGGGACCGACAGGGAAGGGGGGCGCAGATACGCAGTATTTT. Full variable domain (rest looked up from reference TRBV5-1 and TRBJ2-3): KAGVTQTPRYLIKTRGQQVTLSCSPISGHRSVSWYQQTPGQGLQFLFEYFSETQRNKGNFPGRFSGRQFSNSRSEMNVSTLELGDSALYLCASSLGPTGKGGADTQYFGPGTRLTVL.

V and J are TRBV7-9 and TRBJ2-3, with a possible D match to TRBD2 (5 bases). From germline, CDR1 is SEHNR and CDR2 FQNEAQ (reference sequence). V was shortened by 5 bases and J by 1 base, with 13 bases between the two germline ends. This CDR3 has 15 amino acids. The CDR3 reads CASSPDGGRTDTQYF. The DNA for the CDR3 is TGTGCCAGCAGCCCCGATGGCGGGCGCACAGATACGCAGTATTTT.

This clone occurred once. V gene TRBV28 combines with J gene TRBJ1-1, with 8 bases fitting TRBD1. The V and J ends lost 3 bases and 5 bases, in that order; junction bases with no gene match: 11. Germline assignment: CDR1 MDHEN and CDR2 SYDVKM. The CDR3 loop spans 16 amino acids. The CDR3 spells CASSFINQGAGTEAFF. CDR3 DNA: TGTGCCAGCAGTTTTATTAACCAGGGGGCAGGTACTGAAGCTTTCTTT.

V usage is TRBV10-3 and J usage is TRBJ1-5; unclear D gene. This CDR3 has 14 residues. V lost 0 bases, J lost 0 bases, and 3 bases lay in between. Germline V gene data show CDR1 as ENHRY and CDR2 as SYGVKD. The CDR3: CAISESLSNQPQHF. CDR3 DNA: TGTGCCATCAGTGAGTCCCTTAGCAATCAGCCCCAGCATTTT.

This chain uses TRBV11-2 with TRBJ1-2; D not resolved. CDR1 and CDR2 from the germline V gene are SGHAT and FQNNGV. Trimming shortened V by 5 bases and J by 8 bases, and 15 bases separated the two germline ends. The CDR3 length is 13 residues. The CDR3 sequence is CASSLSPSGGYTF. The DNA for the CDR3 is TGTGCCAGCAGCCTCTCCCCTAGTGGAGGCTACACCTTC.